What follows are 20 T cell receptor beta chains derived from one specimen sequenced in a study of blood T cells in healthy people across ages. A second PCR, run for roughly 7 to 11 cycles, used a sample-barcoded 5' primer plus a J-beta primer mix. Using its own MiXCR run on the 5' RACE reads, TCRdb lists one record per CDR3 protein. This sample has hundreds of thousands of distinct CDR3 sequences, with about 43% found just once. Material: blood. Receptor source: an elderly man in good health.

The chain combines TRBV20-1 with TRBJ1-2, with 7 bases aligning to TRBD1. Germline values: CDR1 DFQATT, CDR2 SNEGSKA (reference sequence). The V gene end was trimmed by 3 bases and the J gene end by 8 bases; junction bases not matched to a gene: 12. The CDR3 is 14 amino acids. CDR3 sequence reads: CSASLTGAREGYTF. For the CDR3, the DNA is TGCAGTGCTAGTCTTACAGGGGCCCGGGAGGGCTACACCTTC.

The genes are TRBV18 and TRBJ2-3, with 15 bases lining up with TRBD2. The CDR3 is 21 amino acids. With V trimmed by 0 bases and J by 2 bases, 12 bases remained unmatched. The V gene's germline CDR1 is KGHSH and CDR2 LQKENI. In DNA, the CDR3 is TGTGCCAGCTCACCACCCGGGCGGACCGGGACTAGCGGGAGGAACACAGATACGCAGTATTTT. Amino acid sequence: CASSPPGRTGTSGRNTDTQYF.

About this clonotype itself: It may be a read error: a sequence one base away is much more abundant. CDR3 residues: CASSLRSLGNEQYF. Here the CDR3 DNA reads TGTGCCAGCAGTTTACGGAGCCTGGGCAATGAGCAGTACTTC. The chain has TRBV27 and TRBJ2-7; no definite D call. CDR1 and CDR2 from the germline V gene are MNHEY and SMNVEV (reference sequence). Trimming stripped 2 bases from V and 7 bases from J, with 15 bases between. The CDR3 extends over 14 amino acids.

This clonotype showed up just a few times. The V call is TRBV25-1, the J call TRBJ1-2; no clear D. V was pared by 5 bases and J by 3 bases, with 10 bases between. Germline CDR1 is MGHDK and CDR2 is SYGVNS. CDR3 length: 13 amino acids. CDR3 bases: TGTGCCAGCAGTCGCGGGAGTCACTATGGCTACACCTTC. Protein: CASSRGSHYGYTF.

CDR3: CASSLFPRGGTDTQYF. CDR3 in DNA: TGTGCCAGCAGTTTATTCCCTCGTGGGGGCACAGATACGCAGTATTTT. The J gene is TRBJ2-3, the V gene TRBV28; no clear D gene. The germline CDR1 and CDR2 sequences are MDHEN and SYDVKM. Trimming removed 1 base at V and 1 base at J, with 12 bases between. The CDR3 spans 16 residues. Full variable domain (remainder filled in from reference TRBV28 and TRBJ2-3): DVKVTQSSRYLVKRTGEKVFLECVQDMDHENMFWYRQDPGLGLRLIYFSYDVKMKEKGDIPEGYSVSREKKERFSLILESASTNQTSMYLCASSLFPRGGTDTQYFGPGTRLTVL.

V and J are TRBV6-2 or TRBV6-3 and TRBJ2-7; TRBD1 might be the D (5 bases). The CDR3 loop spans 14 amino acids. Trimming shortened V by 6 bases and J by 3 bases, and 15 bases separated the two germline ends. Per germline, CDR1 MNHEY and CDR2 SVGEGT. The CDR3 bases are TGTGCCAGCAGAGAAATCGGACAAAACTACGAGCAGTACTTC. This sequence encodes CASREIGQNYEQYF.

This clonotype was picked up many times. The genes are TRBV29-1 and TRBJ2-1; unclear D gene. The ends were cut back, 4 bases at V and 9 bases at J, with 10 bases in the middle. In germline, CDR1 is SQVTM, CDR2 ANQGSEA. This CDR3 has 11 amino acids. CDR3 protein: CSVGTTGEQFF. CDR3 DNA: TGCAGCGTTGGCACAACGGGTGAGCAGTTCTTC.

The genes are TRBV20-1 and TRBJ2-1, with TRBD2 matching over 11 bases. The J segment lost 3 bases and the V segment lost 5 bases, leaving 6 bases of the junction unmatched. There are 15 residues in the CDR3. Germline loops: CDR1 DFQATT, CDR2 SNEGSKA (reference sequence). CDR3 protein: CSAGPLAGDYNEQFF. DNA of the CDR3: TGCAGTGCTGGCCCACTAGCGGGGGACTACAATGAGCAGTTCTTC.

This clonotype was found a few times. V and J are TRBV11-2 and TRBJ2-3; 8 bases are shared with TRBD1. Looked up from germline, CDR1 is SGHAT and CDR2 is FQNNGV. The CDR3 has 16 residues. The J segment lost 1 base and the V segment lost 1 base, leaving 4 bases of the junction unmatched. The CDR3 region has the DNA TGTGCCAGCAGCTTAGGACCGGGACAGGGCACAGATACGCAGTATTTT. Its protein is CASSLGPGQGTDTQYF.

Details on this clonotype: A much larger clone lies one base from this, so it may be a read error. The CDR3 coding sequence is TGCGCCAGCAGCTTCGGCGGTACCTACAATGAGCGGTTCTTC. Amino acid sequence: CASSFGGTYNERFF. The genes are TRBV5-1 and TRBJ2-1; D is ambiguous. The CDR3 consists of 14 residues. Germline values: CDR1 SGHRS, CDR2 YFSETQ.

Regarding this clonotype: Mismatch with germline at one junction end may stem from a read error. The V and J genes are TRBV9 and TRBJ2-5; 7 positions agree with TRBD2. TRBJ2-7 matches the DNA end more closely, so the J call is doubtful. Per the germline V gene, CDR1 is SGDLS and CDR2 is YYNGEE. The length of the CDR3 is 14 residues. CDR3 residues: CAGSQGLVGGEQYF. The DNA for the CDR3 is TGTGCCGGCAGCCAAGGACTAGTCGGGGGCGAGCAGTACTTC.

The chain carries TRBV5-1 and TRBJ2-3, with TRBD2 matching over 10 bases. Germline V gene lookup returns CDR1 SGHRS and CDR2 YFSETQ. V was pared by 4 bases and J by 4 bases, with 6 bases of the junction left unmatched. This CDR3 has 15 residues. This CDR3 is CASSVLAGGADTQYF. DNA for the CDR3: TGCGCCAGCAGCGTCTTAGCGGGAGGAGCAGATACGCAGTATTTT.

This chain connects TRBV5-6 to TRBJ1-6; TRBD1 matches 9 bases. The CDR3 is 15 amino acids. Trimming took 2 bases from V and 11 from J; bases not matched to a gene: 8. Germline V gives CDR1 SGHDT, CDR2 YYEEEE. The CDR3 DNA sequence: TGTGCCAGCAGCTTTCCCCAAACAGGGGGCGCACCCCTCCACTTT. It yields the protein CASSFPQTGGAPLHF.

The J gene is TRBJ1-2, the V gene TRBV20-1; TRBD1 aligns across 8 bases. The CDR3 is made up of 13 amino acids. The trim removed 6 bases at V and 2 bases at J, leaving 5 bases unmatched. CDR1 DFQATT and CDR2 SNEGSKA come from the germline V gene (reference sequence). The CDR3 spells CSARTGNNYGYTF. CDR3 nucleotides: TGCAGTGCCCGGACAGGGAACAACTATGGCTACACCTTC.

As for this clonotype: One end of the junction is discordant with germline, which a read error may explain. The genes are TRBV7-3 and TRBJ2-3; 8 bases line up with TRBD2. From germline, CDR1 is SGHTA and CDR2 FQGTGA. The CDR3 runs to 15 residues. CDR3 region: CASSPQRTSTDAQYF. The CDR3 DNA reads as TGTGCCAGCAGCCCCCAGCGGACTAGCACAGATGCGCAGTATTTT.

This clonotype turned up a few times. The chain couples TRBV7-9 to TRBJ1-1, with TRBD1 identical over 11 bases. This CDR3 is 14 amino acids long. V lost 6 bases, J lost 3 bases, and 3 bases stayed unmatched. Germline V gene lookup returns CDR1 SEHNR and CDR2 FQNEAQ (reference sequence). The CDR3, as DNA: TGTGCCAGCAGGAGGACAGGGGGCTACACTGAAGCTTTCTTT. This codes for CASRRTGGYTEAFF.

This clonotype has only one observation. Relative to the germline gene, one junction end is altered; a read error may explain this. The chain couples TRBV11-2 to TRBJ1-1; D unclear. This CDR3 contains 11 residues. Germline CDR1 reads SGHAT; CDR2 reads FQNNGV. CDR3 bases: TGTGCCAGCAGCGCGACGGACGAAGTTTTCTTT. This encodes CASSATDEVFF.

The chain recombines TRBV7-2 with TRBJ2-7; D possibly corresponds to TRBD1 (6 bases). The CDR3 has 15 residues. The germline CDR1 and CDR2 sequences are SGHTA and FQGNSA. V lost 4 bases and J lost 4, with 17 bases in between. The CDR3, as DNA: TGTGCCAGCAGCTCCACCGCCTCGACAGGATACGAGCAGTACTTC. Protein: CASSSTASTGYEQYF.

Only a few counts were recorded for this clonotype. The genes are TRBV20-1 and TRBJ1-2, with 11 bases matching TRBD1. CDR1 and CDR2 (germline): DFQATT, SNEGSKA (reference sequence). CDR3 size: 13 residues. V dropped 6 bases and J dropped 5; count of bases not matched to a gene: 5. CDR3 sequence reads: CSAQGTGGYGYTF. In DNA, the CDR3 is TGCAGTGCCCAAGGGACAGGGGGGTATGGCTACACCTTC.

There are a few counts of this clonotype. The chain couples TRBV6-5 to TRBJ2-7; TRBD2 matches at 10 bases. Germline trimming cut 4 bases from V and 4 bases from J; bases unmatched to any gene: 13. Germline V gene lookup returns CDR1 MNHEY and CDR2 SVGAGI. The length of the CDR3 is 17 residues. In DNA form, the CDR3 reads TGTGCCAGCAGTTCCTTTAGGTGGGCTAGCGGGGGTTACGAGCAGTACTTC. This gives the protein CASSSFRWASGGYEQYF.